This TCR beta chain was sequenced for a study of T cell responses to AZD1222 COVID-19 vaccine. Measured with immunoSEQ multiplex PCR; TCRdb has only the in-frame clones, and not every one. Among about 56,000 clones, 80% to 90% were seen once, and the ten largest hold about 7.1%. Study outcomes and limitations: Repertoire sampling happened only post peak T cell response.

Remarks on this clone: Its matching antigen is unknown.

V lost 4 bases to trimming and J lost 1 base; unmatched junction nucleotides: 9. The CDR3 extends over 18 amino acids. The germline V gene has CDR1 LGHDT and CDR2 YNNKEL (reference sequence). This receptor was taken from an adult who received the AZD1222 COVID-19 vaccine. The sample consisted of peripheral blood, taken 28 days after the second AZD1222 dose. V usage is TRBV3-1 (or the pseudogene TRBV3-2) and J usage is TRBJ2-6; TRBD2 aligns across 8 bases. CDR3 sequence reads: CASSLSGDSKSGANVLTF. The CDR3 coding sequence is TGTGCCAGCAGCCTTAGCGGGGACTCAAAGTCTGGGGCCAACGTCCTGACTTTC.